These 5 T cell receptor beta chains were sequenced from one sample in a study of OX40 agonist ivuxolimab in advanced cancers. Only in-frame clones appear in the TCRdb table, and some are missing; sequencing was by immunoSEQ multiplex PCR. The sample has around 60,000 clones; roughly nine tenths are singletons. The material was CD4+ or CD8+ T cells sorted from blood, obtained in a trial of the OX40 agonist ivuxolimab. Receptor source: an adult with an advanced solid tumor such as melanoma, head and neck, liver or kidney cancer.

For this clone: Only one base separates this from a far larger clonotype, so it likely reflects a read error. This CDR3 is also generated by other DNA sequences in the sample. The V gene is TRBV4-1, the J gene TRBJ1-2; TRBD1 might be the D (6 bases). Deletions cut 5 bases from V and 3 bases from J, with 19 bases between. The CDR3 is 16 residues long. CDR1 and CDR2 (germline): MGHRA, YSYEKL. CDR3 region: CASSKTLGQLDYGYTF. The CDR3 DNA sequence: TGCGCCAGCAGCAAGACACTAGGACAGTTGGACTATGGCTACACCTTC.

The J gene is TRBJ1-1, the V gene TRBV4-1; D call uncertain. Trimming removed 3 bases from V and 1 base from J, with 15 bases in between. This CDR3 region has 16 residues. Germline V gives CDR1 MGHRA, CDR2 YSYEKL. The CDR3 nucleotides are TGCGCCAGCAGCCATGCACACCTCAACGAGAACACTGAAGCTTTCTTT. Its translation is CASSHAHLNENTEAFF.

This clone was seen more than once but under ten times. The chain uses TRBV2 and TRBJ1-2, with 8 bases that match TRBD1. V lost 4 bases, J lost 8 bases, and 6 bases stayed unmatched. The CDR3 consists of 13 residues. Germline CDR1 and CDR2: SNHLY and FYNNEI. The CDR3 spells CASSAGRDRGYTF. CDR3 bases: TGTGCCAGCAGTGCCGGCAGGGACAGGGGCTACACCTTC.

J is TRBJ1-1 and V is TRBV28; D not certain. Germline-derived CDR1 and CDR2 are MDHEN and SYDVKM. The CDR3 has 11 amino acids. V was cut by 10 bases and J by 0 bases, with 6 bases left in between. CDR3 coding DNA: TGTGCCACGTACCTGAACACTGAAGCTTTCTTT. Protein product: CATYLNTEAFF.

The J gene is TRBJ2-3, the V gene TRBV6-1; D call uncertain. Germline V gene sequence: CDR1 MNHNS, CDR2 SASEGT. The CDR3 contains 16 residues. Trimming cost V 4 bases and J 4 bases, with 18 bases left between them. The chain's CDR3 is CASSGPSLGRPDTQYF. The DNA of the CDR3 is TGTGCCAGCAGTGGTCCCTCCCTCGGCCGGCCAGATACGCAGTATTTT.